Given below is one T cell receptor beta chain in context. Germline values: CDR1 SGHAT, CDR2 FQDESV (reference sequence). V dropped 3 bases and J dropped 9 bases, with 12 bases sitting between them. This CDR3 is built from 14 residues. The method was immunoSEQ multiplex PCR; TCRdb's version includes in-frame clones alone and lacks a portion of them. The table records some 81,000 clones, around 90% of them present only once. The sample comes from a study of technical replicates of blood from several donors. Material for sequencing was T cells isolated from PBMCs. V and J are TRBV11-1 and TRBJ1-6, with D perhaps TRBD1 (5 bases). The TCR sequence derives from a human donor in good health. CDR3 sequence: CASSLEGRVSPLHF. DNA of the CDR3: TGTGCCAGCAGCTTGGAGGGACGGGTTTCACCCCTCCACTTT.